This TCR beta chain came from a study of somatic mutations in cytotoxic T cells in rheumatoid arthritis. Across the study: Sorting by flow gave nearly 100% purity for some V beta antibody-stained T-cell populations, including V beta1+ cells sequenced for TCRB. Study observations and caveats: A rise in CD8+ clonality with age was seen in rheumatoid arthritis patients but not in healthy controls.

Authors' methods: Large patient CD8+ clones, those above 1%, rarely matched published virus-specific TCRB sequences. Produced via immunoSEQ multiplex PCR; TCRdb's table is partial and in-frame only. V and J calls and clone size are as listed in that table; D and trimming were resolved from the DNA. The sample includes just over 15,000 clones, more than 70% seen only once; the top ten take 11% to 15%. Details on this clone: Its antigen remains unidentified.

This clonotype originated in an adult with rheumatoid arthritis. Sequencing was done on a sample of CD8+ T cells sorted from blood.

The DNA of the CDR3 is TGTGCCAGCAGTGAAAAGGGACTAGCGGCCCCCAATGAGCAGTTCTTC. This encodes CASSEKGLAAPNEQFF. The chain combines TRBV6-4 with TRBJ2-1, with 11 bases identical to TRBD2. This CDR3 has 16 amino acids. The V gene's germline CDR1 is MRHNA and CDR2 SNTAGT. V lost 3 bases, J lost 6 bases, and 7 bases stayed unmatched.